This section outlines one TCR beta chain sequence together with its context. The antigen is unknown. Reverse transcription of roughly 0.45 to 1 ug RNA was carried out with random hexamers. Amplification of TCR beta CDR3 across 54 Vbeta and 13 Jbeta was performed with immunoSEQ multiplex PCR. One entry per CDR3 protein, called by TCRdb with MiXCR from the immunoSEQ multiplex PCR reads. The sample contains roughly 150,000 distinct CDR3 sequences, under 95% of which appear only once. Healthy donors matched for age and sex were used as controls. Purification of the CD8+ and CD4+ T cells relied on negative isolation, and TEMRA cells underwent FACS enrichment. The data belong to a study of CD8 T cells in Susac syndrome. Study findings and constraints: The study recognized that the number of individuals in its TCR sequencing and HLA analysis was relatively small.

Germline CDR1 and CDR2: MDHEN and SYDVKM. The CDR3 extends over 15 amino acids. Trimming removed 2 bases at V and 3 bases at J, with 14 bases between. The receptor comes from a human donor in good health. Specimen: CD4+ T cells from PBMCs. V gene TRBV28 combines with J gene TRBJ2-7; possibly TRBD1 for D (6 bases). The CDR3 sequence is CASSLGWQGSYEQYF. For the CDR3, the DNA is TGTGCCAGCAGTTTAGGTTGGCAGGGGAGCTACGAGCAGTACTTC.